The 32 T cell receptor beta chains below were found in one sample sequenced in a study of CXCR3-negative and CXCR3-positive naive CD8 T cells (dated by TCRdb to between 2019 and 2020). The data were produced on a NextSeq 550. The Human TCR Profiling Kit (MiLaboratory) was used to prepare UMI-labeled 5' RACE TRB cDNA libraries. Based on TCRdb reprocessing of the reads, there is one entry per CDR3 protein sequence, and DNA is missing. The sample table gives some 4,000 distinct CDR3 sequences. The ten biggest clones cover under 2% of the sample. The sample consisted of naive CXCR3- CD8+ T cells from blood. Reading the label with the study, this specimen's cell subset or site is: CD45RO-CCR7+CD27+CD95- naive CD8+ T cells lacking CXCR3 (TNR3-). These receptors originate from a human donor in good health. Some clones in this sample may be carry-over from other donors' samples.

This clonotype ranks as medium-sized in terms of frequency. The chain employs TRBV3-1 and TRBJ2-1; TCRdb outputs TRBD1, but without DNA this stays unchecked. From germline, CDR1 is LGHDT and CDR2 YNNKEL (reference sequence). The CDR3 spans 12 residues. CDR3 amino acids: CASSQGSKGGFF.

By frequency, this clonotype registers medium-sized. This rearrangement joins TRBV29-1 to TRBJ1-1; TCRdb indicates TRBD1, and absent DNA this call remains unverified. The CDR3 sequence is 14 residues long. CDR1 is SQVTM, CDR2 ANQGSEA, per germline. The CDR3 spells CSVEAVGGYTEAFF.

CDR3 residues: CASSGRDPYTGELFF. This chain uses TRBV2 with TRBJ2-2; TCRdb outputs TRBD1, but without DNA this stays unchecked. The germline CDR1 and CDR2 sequences are SNHLY and FYNNEI. The CDR3 contains 15 residues.

The chain uses TRBV19 and TRBJ2-7; TCRdb indicates TRBD1, and absent DNA this call remains unverified. This CDR3 contains 15 residues. Germline V gene data show CDR1 as LNHDA and CDR2 as SQIVND (reference sequence). CDR3 protein: CASSDPGQGAQEQYF.

This rearrangement joins TRBV5-4 to TRBJ2-5; no DNA is available, so the TRBD2 call from TCRdb remains unchecked. Germline CDR1 SGHNT, CDR2 YYREEE (reference sequence). The CDR3 loop spans 15 amino acids. This CDR3 is CASSLAFSGQETQYF. Together with reference TRBV5-4 and TRBJ2-5, the CDR3 gives the full variable domain: ETGVTQSPTHLIKTRGQQVTLRCSSQSGHNTVSWYQQALGQGPQFIFQYYREEENGRGNFPPRFSGLQFPNYSSELNVNALELDDSALYLCASSLAFSGQETQYFGPGTRLLVL.

In terms of frequency, this clonotype is medium-sized. This chain joins TRBV29-1 and TRBJ2-1; the TCRdb call, TRBD2, lacks DNA for checking. There are 12 residues in the CDR3. Germline CDR1 SQVTM, CDR2 ANQGSEA. CDR3 residues: CSVEWARDEQFF.

This sequence joins TRBV7-9 and TRBJ2-7. Germline V lookup: CDR1 SEHNR, CDR2 FQNEAQ (reference sequence). The CDR3 sequence is 11 residues long. The CDR3 loop is CASSFTYEQYF.

The rearrangement uses TRBV30 and TRBJ2-3; TCRdb lists TRBD1, though no DNA is available to test this call. Germline CDR1 GTSNPN, CDR2 SVGIG (reference sequence). CDR3 length: 13 residues. CDR3 protein: CAWSSTGADTQYF.

The chain joins TRBV30 to TRBJ1-5. The CDR3 is made up of 14 amino acids. The germline V gene encodes CDR1 GTSNPN and CDR2 SVGIG (reference sequence). The CDR3 reads CAWSVRSYNQPQHF.

This clonotype ranks as medium-sized in terms of frequency. V gene TRBV29-1 combines with J gene TRBJ2-1; the D call from TCRdb, TRBD1, cannot be confirmed without DNA. The CDR3 length is 15 residues. Germline CDR1 reads SQVTM; CDR2 reads ANQGSEA. The CDR3 spells CSVIPQDVPYNEQFF.

This clonotype is classed as medium-sized by frequency. V and J are TRBV12-3 or TRBV12-4 and TRBJ2-1; TCRdb selects TRBD2, and the lack of DNA leaves this call unchecked. The CDR3 runs 15 residues. CDR3 sequence reads: CASSPTSGNYNEQFF.

This clonotype shows up as medium-sized by frequency. The chain recombines TRBV12-3 or TRBV12-4 with TRBJ2-3; TCRdb indicates TRBD1, and absent DNA this call remains unverified. There are 16 residues in the CDR3. The CDR3 protein is CASSGTALGPTDTQYF.

The CDR3 is CASSLALAGSSYNEQFF. The gene calls are TRBV5-1 and TRBJ2-1; TCRdb outputs TRBD2, but without DNA this stays unchecked. Per the germline V gene, CDR1 is SGHRS and CDR2 is YFSETQ. The CDR3 is 17 amino acids.

V and J are TRBV6-5 and TRBJ1-6; checking the TCRdb D call of TRBD1 is not possible without DNA. The CDR3 is 15 amino acids. Germline values: CDR1 MNHEY, CDR2 SVGAGI. CDR3 sequence reads: CASRNYGTDYSPLHF.

The chain employs TRBV7-9 and TRBJ2-5; TCRdb outputs TRBD2, but without DNA this stays unchecked. The CDR3 length is 17 residues. Germline V CDR1 and CDR2: SEHNR, FQNEAQ (reference sequence). CDR3 protein: CASSTGQTSGRAETQYF.

The gene calls are TRBV2 and TRBJ2-1; as DNA is missing, the TRBD2 call by TCRdb cannot be tested. The length of the CDR3 is 16 residues. Germline loops: CDR1 SNHLY, CDR2 FYNNEI. This CDR3 is CASSALAGGTNNEQFF.

The chain has TRBV11-2 and TRBJ1-4. In germline, CDR1 is SGHAT, CDR2 FQNNGV. This CDR3 spans 14 amino acids. This CDR3 reads CASSRQAYNEKLFF.

This clonotype is deemed medium-sized by its frequency. The CDR3 sequence is CASSLDLSVSSNQPQHF. The chain combines TRBV11-2 with TRBJ1-5. This CDR3 comprises 17 residues. Germline CDR1 SGHAT, CDR2 FQNNGV.

The chain uses TRBV20-1 and TRBJ1-5. Germline V CDR1 and CDR2: DFQATT, SNEGSKA (reference sequence). The CDR3 consists of 13 residues. CDR3: CSARVGFGQPQHF.

This sequence joins TRBV7-2 and TRBJ2-7; TCRdb gives TRBD1 as the D gene, but with no DNA this cannot be confirmed. Germline CDR1 and CDR2: SGHTA and FQGNSA. The CDR3 runs to 15 residues. This CDR3 reads CASSPVQTGSYEQYF.

The chain combines TRBV7-6 with TRBJ2-3; without DNA, the TCRdb call of TRBD1 cannot be checked. Germline CDR1 and CDR2: SGHVS and FNYEAQ. The CDR3 spans 15 residues. The CDR3 spells CASSLSGILPDTQYF.

The V gene is TRBV11-1, the J gene TRBJ2-4. In germline, CDR1 is SGHAT, CDR2 FQDESV (reference sequence). The CDR3 sequence is 12 residues long. The CDR3 sequence is CASSLEENIQYF.

According to its frequency, this clonotype is medium-sized. The chain recombines TRBV2 with TRBJ2-3. CDR3 length: 12 residues. CDR1 and CDR2 from the germline V gene are SNHLY and FYNNEI. CDR3 protein: CASSDGIDTQYF.

This clonotype shows up as medium-sized (0.01 to 0.1%) by frequency. This chain joins TRBV29-1 and TRBJ2-3; TCRdb returns TRBD1, unconfirmable since there is no DNA. This CDR3 comprises 12 residues. Germline CDR1 and CDR2: SQVTM and ANQGSEA. CDR3 amino acids: CSLGARADTQYF.

This clonotype shows up as medium-sized by frequency. This sequence joins TRBV29-1 and TRBJ1-2. The CDR3 loop spans 11 amino acids. Germline CDR1 SQVTM, CDR2 ANQGSEA. The CDR3 reads CSVAEGQGYTF.

By frequency, this clonotype is medium-sized. This rearrangement joins TRBV18 to TRBJ2-6. This CDR3 is built from 18 residues. Germline V lookup: CDR1 KGHSH, CDR2 LQKENI. The CDR3: CASSHTSPDGSGANVLTF.

The chain couples TRBV7-2 to TRBJ2-1. The CDR3 contains 14 residues. From germline, CDR1 is SGHTA and CDR2 FQGNSA. CDR3 region: CASSLGGVYNEQFF.

Its frequency marks this clonotype as medium-sized. The chain has TRBV5-1 and TRBJ2-1; with no DNA, the TCRdb D assignment of TRBD1 cannot be verified. CDR3 size: 16 residues. CDR1 is SGHRS and CDR2 is YFSETQ in the germline V gene. The CDR3 loop is CASSLDSGTGRGEQFF.

This sequence joins TRBV28 and TRBJ1-5; the TCRdb call, TRBD1, lacks DNA for checking. CDR1 is MDHEN and CDR2 is SYDVKM in the germline V gene. The CDR3 loop spans 15 amino acids. CDR3 loop: CASSGVTGGNQPQHF.

The J gene is TRBJ2-5, the V gene TRBV5-6; without DNA, the TCRdb call of TRBD2 cannot be checked. CDR1 and CDR2 from the germline V gene are SGHDT and YYEEEE. The CDR3 length is 15 residues. The CDR3 protein is CASSYPGLPQETQYF.

This clonotype is called medium-sized based on its frequency. The V and J genes are TRBV29-1 and TRBJ2-2; TCRdb designates TRBD1, a call that cannot be tested without DNA. Germline V lookup: CDR1 SQVTM, CDR2 ANQGSEA. This CDR3 has 12 amino acids. The CDR3: CSVEGPSGELFF.

This chain links TRBV7-6 with TRBJ2-3; TCRdb selects TRBD2, and the lack of DNA leaves this call unchecked. Germline V gene lookup returns CDR1 SGHVS and CDR2 FNYEAQ. This CDR3 region has 15 residues. CDR3 sequence reads: CASSWASGGTDTQYF. The variable domain in full, completed from reference TRBV7-6 and TRBJ2-3, reads GAGVSQSPRYKVTKRGQDVALRCDPISGHVSLYWYRQALGQGPEFLTYFNYEAQQDKSGLPNDRFSAERPEGSISTLTIQRTEQRDSAMYRCASSWASGGTDTQYFGPGTRLTVL.